This is a list of T cell receptor beta chains from one sample in a study of OX40 agonist ivuxolimab in advanced cancers. Profiled with immunoSEQ multiplex PCR; TCRdb holds only in-frame clones, not every one. The top ten clones hold about 0.55% of a sample with under 150,000 clones, around 91% of them seen once. Specimen: CD4+ or CD8+ T cells sorted from blood, collected in a trial of the OX40 agonist ivuxolimab. All receptors derive from an adult with an advanced solid tumor such as melanoma, head and neck, liver or kidney cancer. CDR3s include the opening cysteine and the closing phenylalanine or tryptophan.

J gene	V gene	CDR3 protein
TRBJ2-3	TRBV2	CASNLAGGTDTQYF
TRBJ1-3	TRBV15	CATSRRLGTGAIANTIYF
TRBJ2-5	TRBV28	CASSFNQQETQYF
TRBJ2-7	TRBV7-3	CASSQSGSYEQYF
TRBJ2-2	TRBV7-2	CASSFTGQSTGELFF
TRBJ2-6	TRBV27	CASSNRVSGANVLTF
TRBJ2-1	TRBV7-3	CASSPGTSYNEQFF
TRBJ2-3	TRBV27	CASRKGVAGGYTDTQYF
TRBJ1-2	TRBV7-2	CASSPWNSRDGYTF
TRBJ1-1	TRBV21-1	CASSKEFGGTEAFF
TRBJ2-5	TRBV9	CASSVGASEGETQYF
TRBJ1-2	TRBV7-2	CASSTNRGEGYTF
TRBJ1-6	TRBV11-2	CASSLIFTGNSPLHF
TRBJ2-1	TRBV5-6	CASSPQGMDEQFF
TRBJ1-4	TRBV19	CASNGRYEKLFF
TRBJ1-1	TRBV11-2	CASSLGGRFEAFF
TRBJ1-2	TRBV30	CARNANRGTGYTF
TRBJ2-3	TRBV9	CASSPPSGGTSDTQYF
TRBJ2-7	TRBV7-2	CASSFSRGLGEQYF
TRBJ2-7	TRBV5-6	CASSSNYEQYF
TRBJ2-2	TRBV7-3	CASSLNSGSNTGELFF
TRBJ1-3	TRBV18	CASSPGPRTGAAPF
TRBJ1-1	TRBV9	CASSTATDNTEAFF
TRBJ1-1	TRBV5-1	CASSLDSMNTEAFF
TRBJ2-5	TRBV18	CASSRDSQETQYF